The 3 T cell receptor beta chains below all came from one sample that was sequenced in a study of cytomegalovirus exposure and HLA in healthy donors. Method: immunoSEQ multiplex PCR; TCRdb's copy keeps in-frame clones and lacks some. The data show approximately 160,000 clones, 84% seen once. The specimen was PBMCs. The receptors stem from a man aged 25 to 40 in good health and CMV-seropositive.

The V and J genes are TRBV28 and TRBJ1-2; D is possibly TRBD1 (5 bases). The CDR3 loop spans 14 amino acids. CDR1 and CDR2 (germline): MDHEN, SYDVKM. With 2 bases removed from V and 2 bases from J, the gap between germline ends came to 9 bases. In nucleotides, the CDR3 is TGTGCCAGCAGTTTAGAACAGGTCAACTATGGCTACACCTTC. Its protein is CASSLEQVNYGYTF.

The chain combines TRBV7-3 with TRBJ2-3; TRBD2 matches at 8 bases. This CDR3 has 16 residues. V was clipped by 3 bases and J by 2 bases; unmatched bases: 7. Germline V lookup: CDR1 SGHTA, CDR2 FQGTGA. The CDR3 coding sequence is TGTGCCAGCAGCTTGGGCATTAGCGGGAACACAGATACGCAGTATTTT. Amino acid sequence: CASSLGISGNTDTQYF. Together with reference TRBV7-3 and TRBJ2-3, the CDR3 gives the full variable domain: GAGVSQTPSNKVTEKGKYVELRCDPISGHTALYWYRQSLGQGPEFLIYFQGTGAADDSGLPNDRFFAVRPEGSVSTLKIQRTERGDSAVYLCASSLGISGNTDTQYFGPGTRLTVL.

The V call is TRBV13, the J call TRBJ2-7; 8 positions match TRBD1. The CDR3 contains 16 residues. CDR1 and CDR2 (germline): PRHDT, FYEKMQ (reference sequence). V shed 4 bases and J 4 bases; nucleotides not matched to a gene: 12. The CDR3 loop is CASSSIPGGAGYEQYF. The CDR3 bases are TGTGCCAGCAGCTCAATCCCAGGGGGCGCTGGGTACGAGCAGTACTTC.